Presented here are 17 T cell receptor beta chains from one specimen sequenced in a study of cytomegalovirus exposure and HLA in healthy donors. Primers for the PCR totalled 60 Vbeta and 13 Jbeta. Method: immunoSEQ multiplex PCR; TCRdb's copy keeps in-frame clones and lacks some. The top ten hold around 1.8% of the sample, which has about 150,000 clones, roughly two thirds seen once. Sample: PBMCs. Receptors originate from a male donor in good health and CMV-seronegative.

This clone was recorded once. The V and J genes are TRBV5-4 and TRBJ2-7; 15 positions match TRBD2. Germline assignment: CDR1 SGHNT and CDR2 YYREEE (reference sequence). CDR3 length equals 17 residues. V shed 0 bases, J shed 1 base, and the junction held 2 bases outside the gene matches. In DNA form, the CDR3 reads TGTGCCAGCAGCTTGGGGACTAGCGGGGGGGTTTCCTACGAGCAGTACTTC. Residues: CASSLGTSGGVSYEQYF.

The J gene is TRBJ2-6, the V gene TRBV5-1; D is unclear. The CDR3 consists of 15 residues. The germline V and J ends were trimmed by 8 bases and 0 bases, with 12 bases remaining between them. Germline CDR1 and CDR2: SGHRS and YFSETQ. CDR3 sequence: CASCLEPSGANVLTF. CDR3 in DNA: TGCGCCAGTTGCCTAGAGCCCTCTGGGGCCAACGTCCTGACTTTC.

The CDR3 nucleotides read TGTGCCAGTAGTATAGGGCTACAGTGGACTTTCTACTCTGGGGCCAACGTCCTGACTTTC. Its translation is CASSIGLQWTFYSGANVLTF. The rearrangement links TRBV19 to TRBJ2-6, with D possibly TRBD2 on 5 matching bases. The CDR3 totals 20 residues. Germline-derived CDR1 and CDR2 are LNHDA and SQIVND (reference sequence). Trimming removed 1 base from V and 0 bases from J, with 19 bases in between.

This chain connects TRBV7-9 to TRBJ1-2; TRBD1 matches at 9 bases. The CDR3 length is 16 residues. Germline CDR1 is SEHNR and CDR2 is FQNEAQ (reference sequence). J was trimmed by 8 bases and V by 1 base; bases with no gene match: 11. CDR3 nucleotide sequence: TGTGCCAGCAGCTTAGGTCGCGGGACAGGGCTATACGGCTACACCTTC. It specifies CASSLGRGTGLYGYTF.

The chain has TRBV11-3 and TRBJ1-1; 7 nucleotides align to TRBD1. Germline V gene sequence: CDR1 SGHNT, CDR2 YENEEA. V dropped 2 bases and J dropped 4; count of bases not matched to a gene: 1. CDR3 length: 13 residues. CDR3 DNA: TGTGCCAGCAGCTTACAGGGGGGCACTGAAGCTTTCTTT. Amino acid sequence: CASSLQGGTEAFF.

The chain uses TRBV4-1 and TRBJ2-1, with D perhaps TRBD2 (5 bases). The CDR3 length is 16 residues. Germline loops: CDR1 MGHRA, CDR2 YSYEKL. Trimming took 0 bases from V and 7 from J, leaving 16 bases between them. The chain's CDR3 is CASSQDPGSSGNEQFF. DNA for the CDR3: TGCGCCAGCAGCCAAGATCCGGGGAGTTCTGGGAATGAGCAGTTCTTC.

The chain is built from TRBV19 and TRBJ1-4, with 8 bases aligning to TRBD1. Losses at the gene ends were 6 bases for V and 6 bases for J; bases not matched to a gene: 9. Germline V CDR1 and CDR2: LNHDA, SQIVND (reference sequence). This CDR3 is 15 amino acids long. This CDR3 reads CASRRIRGLDEKLFF. Here the CDR3 DNA reads TGTGCCAGTAGAAGAATCAGGGGGCTGGATGAAAAACTGTTTTTT.

Only a few counts were recorded for this clone. This rearrangement joins TRBV5-6 to TRBJ1-4, with D tentatively TRBD1 (5 bases). V was trimmed by 2 bases and J by 3 bases, leaving 11 bases between them. The CDR3 covers 15 residues. Germline-derived CDR1 and CDR2 are SGHDT and YYEEEE. As DNA, the CDR3 is TGTGCCAGCAGCTTCTACAGGACCTCTAATGAAAAACTGTTTTTT. This encodes CASSFYRTSNEKLFF.

This chain links TRBV10-3 with TRBJ1-1, with a possible D match to TRBD1 (6 bases). Germline lookup yields CDR1 ENHRY and CDR2 SYGVKD. V gave up 7 bases and J gave up 4 bases, with 13 bases separating them. The CDR3 spans 13 residues. The CDR3, as DNA: TGTGCCATCACCGAATTAGGGGGCACTGAAGCTTTCTTT. This sequence encodes CAITELGGTEAFF.

In its sample, this clone was seen a few times. The chain recombines TRBV19 with TRBJ1-6, with D perhaps matching TRBD1 (6 bases). This CDR3 spans 13 amino acids. The V and J ends lost 3 bases and 9 bases respectively, with 9 bases between them. Germline loops: CDR1 LNHDA, CDR2 SQIVND (reference sequence). The CDR3 nucleotides read TGTGCCAGTAGTATTCTAGGGGGTTCACCCCTCCACTTT. Protein product: CASSILGGSPLHF.

The V gene is TRBV6-1, the J gene TRBJ1-2; D is ambiguous. Germline V lookup: CDR1 MNHNS, CDR2 SASEGT. The CDR3 spans 11 residues. Trimming cost V 1 base and J 8 bases, with 5 bases left between them. CDR3 DNA: TGTGCCAGCAGTGAAGGAGGCGGCTACACCTTC. It yields the protein CASSEGGGYTF.

This chain joins TRBV19 and TRBJ2-2; D possibly corresponds to TRBD1 (5 bases). V was pared by 1 base and J by 5 bases, with 8 bases between. This CDR3 contains 14 residues. CDR1 is LNHDA, CDR2 SQIVND, per germline (reference sequence). CDR3 DNA sequence: TGTGCCAGTAGTATAGTTCAGGGAACCGGGGAGCTGTTTTTT. Protein: CASSIVQGTGELFF.

V is TRBV7-2 and J is TRBJ1-1; D ambiguous. Per germline, CDR1 SGHTA and CDR2 FQGNSA. Trimming pared 5 bases from V and 4 bases from J, leaving 11 bases between. The CDR3 has 13 residues. The CDR3 sequence is CASSPRSGTEAFF. CDR3 nucleotide sequence: TGTGCCAGCAGCCCACGCTCGGGCACTGAAGCTTTCTTT. The whole variable domain, remainder taken from reference TRBV7-2 and TRBJ1-1, is GAGVSQSPSNKVTEKGKDVELRCDPISGHTALYWYRQSLGQGLEFLIYFQGNSAPDKSGLPSDRFSAERTGGSVSTLTIQRTQQEDSAVYLCASSPRSGTEAFFGQGTRLTVV.

V is TRBV6-6 and J is TRBJ2-1; no clear D. V dropped 3 bases and J dropped 4 bases, with 7 bases sitting between them. This CDR3 has 13 residues. CDR1 MNHNY and CDR2 SVGAGI come from the germline V gene (reference sequence). In nucleotides, the CDR3 is TGTGCCAGCAGTTATTCTCAGTACAATGAGCAGTTCTTC. Translating it yields CASSYSQYNEQFF.

The sample holds a few counts of this clone. The chain recombines TRBV30 with TRBJ2-3; 8 nucleotides match TRBD1. The CDR3 sequence is 14 residues long. Germline assignment: CDR1 GTSNPN and CDR2 SVGIG (reference sequence). The V gene end was trimmed by 0 bases and the J gene end by 5 bases; junction bases not matched to a gene: 4. This CDR3 reads CAWSVPGGLDTQYF. The CDR3 DNA sequence: TGTGCCTGGAGTGTACCAGGGGGCTTAGATACGCAGTATTTT.

This clone was picked up a small number of times. The chain has TRBV19 and TRBJ2-7, with D possibly being TRBD1 (5 bases). The CDR3 is made up of 13 amino acids. Looked up from germline, CDR1 is LNHDA and CDR2 is SQIVND (reference sequence). The V end lost 5 bases, the J end lost 7 bases, and 15 bases lay between the germline ends. The CDR3 is CASSVRQGGEQYF. In nucleotides, the CDR3 is TGTGCCAGTAGTGTCAGGCAGGGTGGGGAGCAGTACTTC.

This clone was recorded once. This chain uses TRBV11-2 with TRBJ2-5, with 7 bases matching TRBD1. The J segment lost 7 bases and the V segment lost 7 bases, leaving 9 bases of the junction unmatched. The CDR3 is made up of 13 amino acids. Germline V lookup: CDR1 SGHAT, CDR2 FQNNGV. The CDR3 loop is CASNPQGVGTQYF. CDR3 coding DNA: TGTGCCAGCAACCCGCAGGGGGTGGGGACCCAGTACTTC.